This passage covers 5 T cell receptor beta chains from one sample sequenced in a study of T cell repertoires in cytomegalovirus infection. MiXCR, applied by TCRdb to the reads, yields one record per CDR3 protein. The table includes 200,000 to 300,000 distinct CDR3 sequences, around 15% detected once. Sequencing input: PBMCs. The receptors were gathered from a human donor in good health (CMV status not recorded). Some clones in this sample may be carry-over from other donors' samples.

The gene calls are TRBV6-2 or TRBV6-3 and TRBJ2-7, with D tentatively TRBD1 (5 bases). The CDR3 sequence is 15 residues long. Trimming removed 2 bases at V and 5 bases at J, with 16 bases between. CDR1 is MNHEY, CDR2 SVGEGT, per germline. CDR3 protein: CASSYGAARRDEQYF. The CDR3 nucleotides read TGTGCCAGCAGTTACGGGGCGGCCCGTCGGGACGAGCAGTACTTC.

The chain's CDR3 is CASSIGQPYEQYF. The CDR3 coding sequence is TGTGCCAGTAGTATCGGACAGCCCTACGAGCAGTACTTC. V usage is TRBV19 and J usage is TRBJ2-7; D might be TRBD1 (6 bases). The CDR3 spans 13 residues. V gave up 3 bases and J gave up 2 bases, with 8 bases separating them. Germline CDR1 reads LNHDA; CDR2 reads SQIVND (reference sequence).

At least ten counts were recorded for this clonotype. This chain connects TRBV7-6 to TRBJ2-3, with 8 nucleotides matching TRBD1. With 1 base clipped from V and 2 bases from J, the junction kept 5 bases outside the gene matches. Germline V gives CDR1 SGHVS, CDR2 FNYEAQ. The CDR3 covers 16 residues. Here the CDR3 reads CASSLDRQGLTDTQYF. CDR3 sequence (DNA): TGTGCCAGCAGCTTAGACCGACAGGGGCTCACAGATACGCAGTATTTT.

Many counts were recorded for this clonotype. The chain joins TRBV15 to TRBJ2-3; 7 bases agree with TRBD2. In germline, CDR1 is LNHNV, CDR2 YYDKDF (reference sequence). V shed 4 bases, J shed 0 bases, and the junction held 10 bases outside the gene matches. The CDR3 covers 17 residues. The CDR3 spells CATSKMVGGYSTDTQYF. CDR3 nucleotide sequence: TGTGCCACCAGCAAAATGGTGGGAGGGTATAGCACAGATACGCAGTATTTT.

The CDR3 DNA reads as TGTGCCAGTGTGAAGAGTAGCAATCAGCCCCAGCATTTT. Its translation: CASVKSSNQPQHF. This chain connects TRBV19 to TRBJ1-5; D gene uncertain. The CDR3 extends over 13 amino acids. V dropped 8 bases and J dropped 0 bases, with 8 bases sitting between them. The V gene's germline CDR1 is LNHDA and CDR2 SQIVND (reference sequence).